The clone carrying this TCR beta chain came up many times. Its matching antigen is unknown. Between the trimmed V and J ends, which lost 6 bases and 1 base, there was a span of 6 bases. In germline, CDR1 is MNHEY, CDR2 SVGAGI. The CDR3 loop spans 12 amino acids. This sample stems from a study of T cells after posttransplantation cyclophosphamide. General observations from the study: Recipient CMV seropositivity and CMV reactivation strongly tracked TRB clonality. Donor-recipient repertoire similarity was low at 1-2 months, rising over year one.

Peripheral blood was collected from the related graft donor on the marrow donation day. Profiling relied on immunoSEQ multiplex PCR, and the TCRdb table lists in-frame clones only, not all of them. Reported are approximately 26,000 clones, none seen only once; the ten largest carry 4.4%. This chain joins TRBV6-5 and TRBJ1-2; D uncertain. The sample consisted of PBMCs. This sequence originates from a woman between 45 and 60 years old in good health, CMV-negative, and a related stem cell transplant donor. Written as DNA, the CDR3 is TGTGCCAGCAGGGCCGTTAACTATGGCTACACCTTC. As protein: CASRAVNYGYTF.